This TCR beta chain was observed in a study of CD8+ T cells in alopecia areata (dated by TCRdb to the late 2010s). In the study overall: The treated patients took part in an open-label pilot trial in which moderate-to-severe alopecia areata was treated with oral tofacitinib at 5 to 10 mg twice daily. Tofacitinib was given for 6 to 18 months, followed by 6 months of follow-up off drug to assess delayed response and recurrence. High-throughput TCRbeta sequencing was used to examine T cell clonal expansion in alopecia areata in both the C3H/HeJ mouse model and human patients. In humans, TCRbeta sequencing was performed on scalp tissue and on sorted CD4+ and CD8+ peripheral blood T cells from healthy controls and from patients with patchy or totalis/universalis alopecia areata. Biopsies were taken from tofacitinib-treated patients at baseline and again at 4 and 24 weeks into treatment, and several of those patients also had a later scalp biopsy. Scalp clonality was compared among normal scalp (n=4), patchy alopecia areata scalp (n=8), and alopecia totalis/universalis scalp (n=8). RNA came from the PAXgene miRNA kit for fixed scalp, the miRNeasy kit for PBMCs, and the RNeasy kit for mouse skin. immunoSEQ multiplex PCR using 35 Vbeta forward primers and 13 Jbeta reverse primers was used to amplify TCRbeta CDR3 regions.

In this sample, this clone turned up a few times. Its antigen has not been determined. Nothing much larger sits one base from this clone, and base qualities are not available. The time point tag for this specimen amounts to: baseline before oral tofacitinib. Peripheral blood and lesional scalp punch biopsies were obtained from patients with alopecia areata. PBMCs were separated by density centrifugation and stained for CD3, CD4 and CD8, after which CD4+ and CD8+ T cells were sorted on a FACSAria. General conclusions and limits of the study: Shared TCR sequences between patients were less evident than in mice, which may be partly attributable to HLA diversity in the patient population. Lesional scalp, especially in alopecia totalis/universalis, showed higher clonality and more expanded CD8+ clones than normal scalp, suggesting antigenic drive. Unlike mouse skin, where gammadelta T cells dominate, normal human skin contains resident alphabeta T cells that get sequenced too, which complicates analysis of the scalp TCR repertoire.

V and J lose 4 bases and 0 bases, and a span of 7 bases separates them. Sequences SQVTM (CDR1) and ANQGSEA (CDR2) are obtained from the germline V gene. The CDR3 covers 12 residues, taking in both the cysteine and the phenylalanine. Left in the record is the CDR3 DNA by itself, 36 bases read in frame from the first base. Receptors were amplified or captured by the immunoSEQ multiplex PCR assay. For TCR sequencing, RNA was extracted from every sample and reverse transcribed into cDNA to serve as template. SuperScript III was used to make first-strand cDNA, primed with a 2:1 mix of oligo-dT and random hexamers. Amplification bias was assessed with a synthetic immune receptor repertoire, and residual bias was removed computationally. The published analysis was carried out like this. Raw reads were preprocessed to remove errors, and CDR3 was defined by IMGT conventions from the conserved cysteine to phenylalanine. To get clonality, Shannon entropy was normalized by log2 of the number of productive unique TCRs and the result was subtracted from 1. Scalp TCRbeta sequences were cross-referenced with sorted blood CD4 and CD8 repertoires so that the CD4 or CD8 identity of scalp clones could be inferred. This is the immuneACCESS table as TCRdb keeps it, with only in-frame sequences that have V and J called. A part of the clones is gone; compared with another copy, unresolved V genes explain less than half, and the rest is unexplained. That table is the source of V, J and clone size, and D and trimming were worked out from the DNA. The sample has 130,000 to 150,000 clones on record, about 51% of them singletons. Of the sample, approximately 0.99% is held by the ten largest clones.

This receptor chain uses TRBV29-1 and TRBJ2-7; TRBD2 might be the D gene, on 5 matching bases. Sequenced here: CD4+ T cells sorted from blood, sampled at week 0. This receptor was obtained from a human donor with alopecia areata. The DNA sequence is TGCAGCGTTGGTCGGGGCTCCTACGAGCAGTACTTC. This is translated as CSVGRGSYEQYF.